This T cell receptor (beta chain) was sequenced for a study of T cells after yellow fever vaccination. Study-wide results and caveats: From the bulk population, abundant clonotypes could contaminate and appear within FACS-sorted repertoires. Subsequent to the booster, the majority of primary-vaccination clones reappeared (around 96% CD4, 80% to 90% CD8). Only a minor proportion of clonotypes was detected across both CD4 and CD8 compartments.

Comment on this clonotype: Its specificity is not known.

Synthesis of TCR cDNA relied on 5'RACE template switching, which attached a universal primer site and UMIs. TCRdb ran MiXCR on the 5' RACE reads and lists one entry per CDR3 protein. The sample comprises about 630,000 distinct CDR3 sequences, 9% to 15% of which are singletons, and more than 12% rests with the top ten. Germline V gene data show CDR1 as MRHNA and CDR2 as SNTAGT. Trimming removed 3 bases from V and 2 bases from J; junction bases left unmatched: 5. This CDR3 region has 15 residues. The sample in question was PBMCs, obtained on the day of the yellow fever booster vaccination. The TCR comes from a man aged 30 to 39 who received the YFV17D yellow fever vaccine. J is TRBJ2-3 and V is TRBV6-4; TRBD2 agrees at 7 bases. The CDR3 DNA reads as TGTGCCAGCAGTGATCGGGGGGTCATCACAGATACGCAGTATTTT. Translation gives CASSDRGVITDTQYF.